The clone carrying this T cell receptor beta chain was seen at least ten times. Its antigen is unknown. This library used roughly 400 ng RNA and molecular barcoded adaptors spanning alpha/delta and beta/gamma chains. In TCRdb, the reads were re-called with MiXCR into one record per CDR3 protein. Of roughly 46,000 distinct CDR3 sequences in the sample, 10% to 15% were seen once. Every patient had bone marrow sampled while the disease was active. CDR1 DFQATT and CDR2 SNEGSKA come from the germline V gene (reference sequence). The V end lost 0 bases, the J end lost 4 bases, and 11 bases lay between the germline ends. CDR3 length equals 14 residues. This sample was taken from a study of read filtering for tumor transcriptome and immune sequencing. Whole-study context: Transcriptome libraries were built from DNase-treated RNA.

The study, taken as a whole, reports: Sorted CD138-negative bone marrow cells were not purified T cells. IR-seq and RNA-seq agreed better without single-read clonotypes.

Specimen: a population of CD138-negative cells sorted from bone marrow. The clonotype originates from a donor aged 40 or older with multiple myeloma. The gene calls are TRBV20-1 and TRBJ2-3, with D perhaps TRBD2 (6 bases). Here the CDR3 reads CSARDGSGADTQYF. The CDR3 coding sequence is TGCAGTGCTAGAGATGGTTCGGGGGCAGATACGCAGTATTTT.